A selection of T cell receptor beta chains follows, all from one sample in a study of blood T cell repertoires in COVID-19. Profiling relied on immunoSEQ multiplex PCR, and the TCRdb table lists in-frame clones only, not all of them. This sample has more than 110,000 clones, with 88% found just once. The sequencing sample was made of peripheral blood. These receptors all stem from a man aged 50 to 59 with active or convalescent COVID-19. Both conserved end residues are part of each CDR3. D genes are given only for firm matches. The size field is filled for only some rows; it gives once, few, many or a size class.

J gene	clone size	V gene	D gene	CDR3 protein	CDR3 DNA
TRBJ2-5	.	TRBV6-2/TRBV6-3	.	CASSYRVAGGGETQYF	TGTGCCAGCAGTTACCGGGTGGCGGGTGGAGGAGAGACCCAGTACTTC
TRBJ2-7	.	TRBV5-5	TRBD1	CASSLEDRGYHEQYF	TGTGCCAGCAGCTTGGAGGACAGGGGGTATCACGAGCAGTACTTC
TRBJ1-1	.	TRBV5-5	.	CASSPAGRQVETEAFF	TGTGCCAGCAGCCCGGCAGGTAGACAGGTCGAGACTGAAGCTTTCTTT
TRBJ1-4	once	TRBV28	.	CASSSGQGSEKLFF	TGTGCCAGCAGTTCGGGGCAGGGGAGTGAAAAACTGTTTTTT
TRBJ2-1	.	TRBV4-3	TRBD2	CASSQEYGLEGEQFF	TGCGCCAGCAGCCAAGAGTACGGACTAGAGGGTGAGCAGTTCTTC
TRBJ2-1	.	TRBV7-9	.	CASSLSRDEQFF	TGTGCCAGCAGCTTAAGCCGGGATGAGCAGTTCTTC
TRBJ1-1	.	TRBV27	TRBD1	CASSSGGPNTEAFF	TGTGCCAGCTCGTCAGGGGGCCCGAACACTGAAGCTTTCTTT
TRBJ2-3	.	TRBV20-1	.	CSAPGDTQYF	TGCAGTGCTCCCGGGGATACGCAGTATTTT
TRBJ2-1	.	TRBV18	TRBD1	CASLDRGRSSYNEQFF	TGTGCCAGCTTAGACAGGGGGAGAAGCTCCTACAATGAGCAGTTCTTC
TRBJ2-4	.	TRBV7-8	TRBD1	CASSTGTGVAIQYF	TGTGCCAGCAGCACTGGGACAGGGGTTGCCATTCAGTACTTC
TRBJ1-4	.	TRBV5-5	TRBD1	CASSHDRGPNEKLFF	TGTGCCAGCAGCCACGACAGGGGGCCAAATGAAAAACTGTTTTTT
TRBJ1-4	once	TRBV5-4	.	CASSGGLGRSEKLFF	TGTGCCAGCAGCGGGGGCTTGGGACGAAGCGAAAAACTGTTTTTT
TRBJ1-4	.	TRBV6-1	.	CASSGAGLGEKLFF	TGTGCCAGCAGTGGAGCGGGCCTGGGTGAAAAACTGTTTTTT
TRBJ2-1	.	TRBV6-5	.	CASTLFVGGTEQFF	TGTGCCAGCACATTGTTCGTTGGGGGGACTGAGCAGTTCTTC
TRBJ2-6	.	TRBV4-3	TRBD1	CASSRDRVPGANVLTF	TGCGCCAGCAGTCGAGACAGGGTCCCTGGGGCCAACGTCCTGACTTTC
TRBJ2-3	.	TRBV29-1	.	CSVEDRGGNTDTQYF	TGCAGCGTTGAAGATCGTGGCGGGAACACAGATACGCAGTATTTT
TRBJ1-2	.	TRBV24-1	TRBD1	CASAGTGNYGYTF	TGTGCCTCTGCCGGGACAGGGAACTATGGCTACACCTTC
TRBJ2-3	once	TRBV7-2	.	CASSTTPQGGDTQYF	TGTGCCAGCAGCACCACCCCCCAGGGTGGGGATACGCAGTATTTT
TRBJ2-7	.	TRBV19	TRBD2	CASSIVAGGPMNEQYF	TGTGCCAGTAGTATAGTAGCGGGAGGGCCAATGAACGAGCAGTACTTC
TRBJ1-4	few	TRBV18	TRBD1	CASSTSGTGSKLFF	TGTGCCAGCTCAACTTCCGGGACAGGGTCAAAACTGTTTTTT
TRBJ2-7	.	TRBV9	TRBD2	CASSVAEREVYEQYF	TGTGCCAGCAGCGTAGCGGAGCGGGAGGTCTACGAGCAGTACTTC
TRBJ2-1	.	TRBV5-1	.	CASSLEPGVENEQFF	TGCGCCAGCAGCTTGGAGCCAGGGGTAGAGAATGAGCAGTTCTTC
TRBJ2-3	.	TRBV24-1	.	CATSDATAASTDTQYF	TGTGCCACCAGTGATGCCACAGCCGCTAGCACAGATACGCAGTATTTT
TRBJ1-2	few	TRBV19	.	CASRTQGSRGYTF	TGTGCCAGTAGGACACAGGGATCGCGAGGCTACACCTTC
TRBJ2-3	.	TRBV9	.	CASSVATDTQYF	TGTGCCAGCAGCGTAGCAACAGATACGCAGTATTTT
TRBJ2-1	.	TRBV19	TRBD1	CASRGQTYYNEQFF	TGTGCCAGTAGGGGACAGACTTACTACAATGAGCAGTTCTTC
TRBJ1-5	few	TRBV28	TRBD1	CASSFEGARQPQHF	TGTGCCAGCAGTTTTGAGGGGGCAAGGCAGCCCCAGCATTTT
TRBJ2-7	.	TRBV18	TRBD2	CASSPGFGGSEQYF	TGTGCCAGCTCACCAGGTTTCGGCGGGAGCGAGCAGTACTTC
TRBJ2-4	.	TRBV25-1	.	CASSNTGIRYF	TGTGCCAGCAGTAATACAGGAATCCGGTACTTC
TRBJ1-1	.	TRBV9	TRBD1	CASSVVPQGASLNTEAFF	TGTGCCAGCAGCGTAGTCCCCCAGGGGGCTTCCTTGAACACTGAAGCTTTCTTT
TRBJ2-5	.	TRBV5-1	TRBD1	CASSLYSRGKSKTQYF	TGCGCCAGCAGCTTGTATTCCAGGGGGAAGTCAAAGACCCAGTACTTC
TRBJ1-1	.	TRBV28	.	CASSFRTNTEAFF	TGTGCCAGCAGTTTTCGAACTAACACTGAAGCTTTCTTT
TRBJ2-2	.	TRBV9	TRBD2	CASSVVSGSPTGELFF	TGTGCCAGCAGCGTAGTTAGCGGGAGTCCCACCGGGGAGCTGTTTTTT
TRBJ1-1	.	TRBV7-9	.	CASTSLGQRNTEAFF	TGTGCCAGCACCTCTCTAGGCCAGAGAAACACTGAAGCTTTCTTT
TRBJ2-7	.	TRBV5-6	.	CASSFRGTATYEQYF	TGTGCCAGCAGCTTTAGGGGAACCGCTACCTACGAGCAGTACTTC
TRBJ1-6	.	TRBV11-3	.	CASSLVRDSPLHF	TGTGCCAGCAGCTTGGTCAGGGATTCACCCCTCCACTTT
TRBJ2-1	.	TRBV5-1	TRBD2	CASSPASGSSYNEQFF	TGCGCCAGCAGCCCCGCTAGCGGGAGCTCCTACAATGAGCAGTTCTTC
TRBJ1-5	.	TRBV10-2	.	CASSGPISNQPQHF	TGCGCCAGCAGTGGGCCCATTAGCAATCAGCCCCAGCATTTT
TRBJ1-4	.	TRBV28	.	CASSSPRGGATNEKLFF	TGTGCCAGCAGTTCACCCCGGGGGGGTGCAACTAATGAAAAACTGTTTTTT
TRBJ2-7	few	TRBV9	TRBD1	CASSETGTGDEQYF	TGTGCCAGCAGCGAGACCGGGACAGGAGACGAGCAGTACTTC
TRBJ1-4	.	TRBV19	TRBD1	CASSIPGQGDEKLFF	TGTGCCAGTAGTATTCCGGGACAGGGGGATGAAAAACTGTTTTTT
TRBJ2-1	.	TRBV5-4	TRBD2	CASSNPLADSYNEQFF	TGTGCCAGCAGCAATCCCCTAGCGGACTCCTACAATGAGCAGTTCTTC
TRBJ1-1	.	TRBV19	TRBD1	CASSIGQGAPEAFF	TGTGCCAGTAGTATAGGACAGGGGGCTCCTGAAGCTTTCTTT
TRBJ2-2	.	TRBV3-1/TRBV3-2	TRBD1	CASSFGTGSTGELFF	TGTGCCAGCAGCTTTGGGACAGGAAGCACCGGGGAGCTGTTTTTT
TRBJ1-1	.	TRBV20-1	.	CSGPREVEAFF	TGCAGTGGACCAAGAGAGGTCGAAGCTTTCTTT
TRBJ2-7	.	TRBV7-2	.	CASSFSGDSSYEQYF	TGTGCCAGCAGCTTTAGCGGAGATAGCTCCTACGAGCAGTACTTC
TRBJ2-7	.	TRBV28	TRBD1	CASTLTGTGGNEQYF	TGTGCCAGCACCCTTACCGGGACAGGGGGGAACGAGCAGTACTTC
TRBJ2-3	.	TRBV9	.	CASSPRGSSTDTQYF	TGTGCCAGCAGCCCGCGGGGCAGTAGCACAGATACGCAGTATTTT
TRBJ2-7	.	TRBV5-1	TRBD1	CASSLGGQGSAEQYF	TGCGCCAGCAGCTTGGGGGGACAGGGGTCCGCCGAGCAGTACTTC
TRBJ2-3	.	TRBV14	TRBD2	CASSQEARLAGGRTDTQYF	TGTGCCAGCAGCCAAGAGGCCAGACTAGCGGGAGGCCGCACAGATACGCAGTATTTT
TRBJ2-7	.	TRBV3-1/TRBV3-2	.	CASSPWGGYEQYF	TGTGCCAGCAGCCCCTGGGGCGGATACGAGCAGTACTTC
TRBJ1-5	many	TRBV19	.	CASSIGGRNQPQHF	TGTGCCAGTAGTATCGGAGGTAGGAATCAGCCCCAGCATTTT
TRBJ1-1	once	TRBV28	.	CASTISPGQNTEAFF	TGTGCCAGCACGATTTCGCCGGGACAGAACACTGAAGCTTTCTTT
TRBJ1-4	.	TRBV13	TRBD1	CASSLSAQGALNEKLFF	TGTGCCAGCAGCTTGTCGGCACAGGGGGCCCTTAATGAAAAACTGTTTTTT
TRBJ2-7	few	TRBV5-4	TRBD2	CASSLTLTTSGSPYEQYF	TGTGCCAGCAGCCTGACCCTCACGACTAGCGGGAGCCCCTACGAGCAGTACTTC
TRBJ1-3	.	TRBV18	TRBD1	CASSPSAGTGEDTIYF	TGTGCCAGCTCACCATCGGCCGGGACAGGGGAGGACACCATATATTTT
TRBJ1-1	once	TRBV29-1	TRBD1	CSVRTGGRGTEAFF	TGCAGCGTTAGGACAGGGGGAAGGGGAACTGAAGCTTTCTTT
TRBJ2-1	.	TRBV9	TRBD2	CASSVTSGVYEQFF	TGTGCCAGCAGCGTAACTAGCGGGGTCTATGAGCAGTTCTTC
TRBJ1-5	.	TRBV4-2	.	CASSQEGPNQPQHF	TGTGCCAGCAGCCAAGAGGGGCCGAATCAGCCCCAGCATTTT